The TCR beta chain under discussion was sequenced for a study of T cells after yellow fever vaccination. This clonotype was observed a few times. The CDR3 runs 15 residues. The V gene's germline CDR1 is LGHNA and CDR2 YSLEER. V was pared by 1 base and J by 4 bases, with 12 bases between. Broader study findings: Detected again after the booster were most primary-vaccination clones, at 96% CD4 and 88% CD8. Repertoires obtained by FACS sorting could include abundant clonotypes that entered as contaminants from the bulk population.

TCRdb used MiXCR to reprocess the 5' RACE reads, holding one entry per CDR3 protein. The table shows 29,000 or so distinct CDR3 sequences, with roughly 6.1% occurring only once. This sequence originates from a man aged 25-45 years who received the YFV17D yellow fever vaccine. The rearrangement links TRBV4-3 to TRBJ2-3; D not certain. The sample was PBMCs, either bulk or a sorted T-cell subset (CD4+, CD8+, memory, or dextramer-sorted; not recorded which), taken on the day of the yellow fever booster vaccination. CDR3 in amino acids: CASSQANQPPDTQYF. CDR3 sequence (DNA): TGCGCCAGCAGCCAAGCGAACCAACCCCCAGATACGCAGTATTTT.